The 32 T cell receptor beta chains below come from one sample, sequenced in a study of cytomegalovirus exposure and HLA in healthy donors. A multiplex PCR was run with 60 Vbeta primers and 13 Jbeta primers. This table comes from immunoSEQ multiplex PCR, and its TCRdb copy is limited to in-frame clones, with some not included. This sample has approximately 150,000 clones, with approximately 80% found just once. Material for sequencing was PBMCs. All receptors derive from a man between 25 and 39 years old in good health and CMV-seronegative.

The CDR3 DNA follows: TGTGCCAGCAGCCTTGTCCGGGACAGTCACGAGCAGTACTTC. It encodes CASSLVRDSHEQYF. This chain links TRBV5-5 with TRBJ2-7; 7 bases align to TRBD1. V dropped 4 bases and J dropped 5; count of bases not matched to a gene: 9. The length of the CDR3 is 14 residues. Germline V gives CDR1 SGHKS, CDR2 YYEKEE (reference sequence).

The rearrangement links TRBV4-1 to TRBJ2-5; D is perhaps TRBD2 (5 bases). The tail of the sequence fits TRBJ2-7 better, so the J call may be wrong. The CDR3 sequence is 13 residues long. The germline gives CDR1 MGHRA, CDR2 YSYEKL. The CDR3 DNA sequence: TGCGCCAGCAGCCAAAGCGGCTCCTACGAGCAGTACTTC. Protein: CASSQSGSYEQYF.

V is TRBV5-1 and J is TRBJ2-7, with 7 positions matching TRBD2. CDR3 size: 13 residues. CDR1 and CDR2 from the germline V gene are SGHRS and YFSETQ. The V gene end was trimmed by 4 bases and the J gene end by 2 bases; junction bases not matched to a gene: 3. The CDR3 nucleotides read TGCGCCAGCAGCCACGGGACTACCTACGAGCAGTACTTC. It specifies CASSHGTTYEQYF. Together with reference TRBV5-1 and TRBJ2-7, the CDR3 gives the full variable domain: KAGVTQTPRYLIKTRGQQVTLSCSPISGHRSVSWYQQTPGQGLQFLFEYFSETQRNKGNFPGRFSGRQFSNSRSEMNVSTLELGDSALYLCASSHGTTYEQYFGPGTRLTVT.

V is TRBV9 and J is TRBJ2-1; D is perhaps TRBD2 (6 bases). This CDR3 region has 15 residues. Germline loops: CDR1 SGDLS, CDR2 YYNGEE. Trimming pared 4 bases from V and 6 bases from J, leaving 17 bases between. For the CDR3, the DNA is TGTGCCAGCAGCACTCCGGGAGCTAAACTCAATGAGCAGTTCTTC. This translates into CASSTPGAKLNEQFF.

The chain recombines TRBV27 with TRBJ1-1, with TRBD1 matching 8 bases. The CDR3 covers 13 residues. The V gene's germline CDR1 is MNHEY and CDR2 SMNVEV (reference sequence). The CDR3 DNA follows: TGTAATAACCAGGGGGCCCAGAACACTGAAGCTTTCTTT. Translating gives CNNQGAQNTEAFF.

This clone has just a few counts. The J gene is TRBJ1-1, the V gene TRBV7-9, with TRBD1 matching over 11 bases. CDR1 and CDR2 from the germline V gene are SEHNR and FQNEAQ (reference sequence). Trimming took 1 base from V and 4 from J; bases not matched to a gene: 2. The CDR3 sequence is 15 residues long. In DNA form, the CDR3 reads TGTGCCAGCAGCTTAGAAGGGACAGGGGGCACTGAAGCTTTCTTT. Protein: CASSLEGTGGTEAFF.

J is TRBJ2-5 and V is TRBV9, with TRBD2 as a possible D gene (6 bases). Germline-derived CDR1 and CDR2 are SGDLS and YYNGEE. Trimming shortened V by 0 bases and J by 3 bases, and 9 bases separated the two germline ends. The CDR3 runs 14 residues. CDR3 residues: CASSVDKREETQYF. For the CDR3, the DNA is TGTGCCAGCAGCGTAGACAAGCGGGAAGAGACCCAGTACTTC.

The chain couples TRBV7-8 to TRBJ2-6; the match to TRBD1 covers 7 bases. The CDR3 sequence is 19 residues long. CDR1 SGHVS and CDR2 FQNEAQ come from the germline V gene. The V gene end was trimmed by 3 bases and the J gene end by 0 bases; junction bases not matched to a gene: 11. Here the CDR3 reads CASSFSQDRVGSGANVLTF. The CDR3 DNA reads as TGTGCCAGCAGCTTCAGCCAAGACAGGGTAGGCTCTGGGGCCAACGTCCTGACTTTC.

The genes are TRBV5-1 and TRBJ2-7; TRBD2 matches 11 bases. With V trimmed by 5 bases and J by 1 base, 5 bases remained unmatched. The CDR3 length is 15 residues. In germline, CDR1 is SGHRS, CDR2 YFSETQ. Written as DNA, the CDR3 is TGCGCCAGCAGGCCTTTAGCGGGAGGGTCCTACGAGCAGTACTTC. Protein: CASRPLAGGSYEQYF.

This clone was counted once. V is TRBV9 and J is TRBJ1-3; 7 bases align to TRBD1. The junction had 7 bases not matched to a gene; V was cut back by 4 bases and J by 6 bases. The CDR3 contains 14 residues. Germline-derived CDR1 and CDR2 are SGDLS and YYNGEE. The CDR3 bases are TGTGCCAGCAGCCCGAGGGGGCTTTCAAACACCATATATTTT. Its translation is CASSPRGLSNTIYF.

The V call is TRBV18, the J call TRBJ1-6; 8 nucleotides align to TRBD1. Unmatched junction bases numbered 12, after V lost 6 bases and J lost 5 bases. Germline V gene sequence: CDR1 KGHSH, CDR2 LQKENI. The CDR3 runs to 17 residues. CDR3 nucleotide sequence: TGTGCCAGCTCGCCCCGACAGGGGCACGGGGATAATTCACCCCTCCACTTT. Its translation is CASSPRQGHGDNSPLHF. The full variable domain, with the rest looked up from reference TRBV18 and TRBJ1-6, is NAGVMQNPRHLVRRRGQEARLRCSPMKGHSHVYWYRQLPEEGLKFMVYLQKENIIDESGMPKERFSAEFPKEGPSILRIQQVVRGDSAAYFCASSPRQGHGDNSPLHFGNGTRLTVT.

V and J are TRBV5-6 and TRBJ1-5; maybe TRBD1 (5 bases). This CDR3 region has 18 residues. The V gene lost 0 bases and the J gene lost 8 bases, with 24 bases spanning the gap. Germline CDR1 is SGHDT and CDR2 is YYEEEE. The CDR3 coding sequence is TGTGCCAGCAGCTTGGCGTTAAGGGGCCTTCTAACCTTTAAGCCCCAGCATTTT. It yields the protein CASSLALRGLLTFKPQHF.

J is TRBJ1-2 and V is TRBV4-1; weak D call: TRBD1 (5 bases). This CDR3 is 16 amino acids long. Germline V gene data show CDR1 as MGHRA and CDR2 as YSYEKL. V lost 1 base and J lost 0, with 12 bases in between. The CDR3 sequence: CASSQGRGPTNYGYTF. The DNA of the CDR3 is TGCGCCAGCAGCCAAGGTAGGGGCCCTACTAACTATGGCTACACCTTC.

The chain combines TRBV28 with TRBJ2-7; no clear D gene. CDR3 length equals 10 residues. V lost 6 bases, J lost 5 bases, and 5 bases lay in between. Germline loops: CDR1 MDHEN, CDR2 SYDVKM. This CDR3 reads CASSVNEQYF. DNA of the CDR3: TGTGCCAGCAGCGTTAACGAGCAGTACTTC.

CDR3 protein: CASSQGLKWRSEPNYEQYF. The CDR3 DNA reads as TGCGCCAGCAGCCAAGGATTAAAGTGGAGGAGCGAGCCCAACTACGAGCAGTACTTC. V and J are TRBV4-3 and TRBJ2-7; the D gene is possibly TRBD2 (5 bases). Germline V gene sequence: CDR1 LGHNA, CDR2 YSLEER. This CDR3 spans 19 amino acids. Between the trimmed V and J ends, which lost 1 base and 3 bases, there was a span of 25 bases.

The CDR3, as DNA: TGTGCCACAAGACCTGGGACAGGGGTCTCCTACGAGCAGTACTTC. Protein: CATRPGTGVSYEQYF. The rearrangement uses TRBV6-1 and TRBJ2-7; 10 bases fit TRBD1. V lost 10 bases to trimming and J lost 0 bases; unmatched junction nucleotides: 9. This CDR3 is built from 15 residues. CDR1 MNHNS and CDR2 SASEGT come from the germline V gene.

This clone showed up just a few times. The rearrangement joins TRBV6-1 to TRBJ2-7; TRBD1 aligns across 10 bases. Germline-derived CDR1 and CDR2 are MNHNS and SASEGT. V lost 5 bases, J lost 4 bases, and 8 bases stayed unmatched. The CDR3 totals 15 residues. The CDR3 coding sequence is TGTGCCAGCAGTTCTCCGGGACAGGGGTCTTACGAGCAGTACTTC. Translation gives CASSSPGQGSYEQYF.

The rearrangement joins TRBV30 to TRBJ2-7, with a weak D call TRBD1 (5 bases). CDR1 and CDR2 (germline): GTSNPN, SVGIG (reference sequence). This CDR3 is built from 11 residues. V was pared by 3 bases and J by 11 bases, with 14 bases between. DNA of the CDR3: TGTGCCTGGAGATCCGGTGTCAGGGAGTACTTC. It yields the protein CAWRSGVREYF.

The J gene is TRBJ2-1, the V gene TRBV29-1, with TRBD2 matching over 13 bases. V shed 8 bases and J 2 bases; nucleotides not matched to a gene: 15. Germline V CDR1 and CDR2: SQVTM, ANQGSEA. The CDR3 runs 18 residues. CDR3 residues: CSIPPRTSGRGAYNEQFF. CDR3 in DNA: TGCAGCATACCACCACGGACTAGCGGGAGAGGTGCCTACAATGAGCAGTTCTTC.

The chain employs TRBV14 and TRBJ2-5; maybe TRBD2 (5 bases). The J call is doubtful: the DNA matches TRBJ2-7 better. The CDR3 is made up of 13 amino acids. Looked up from germline, CDR1 is SGHDN and CDR2 is FVKESK. The CDR3 is CASSQGSTYEQYF. In DNA form, the CDR3 reads TGTGCCAGCAGCCAGGGGAGCACCTACGAGCAGTACTTC.

The chain carries TRBV27 and TRBJ2-5; D is possibly TRBD1 (5 bases). Trimming left V 2 bases short and J 5 bases short, with 21 bases between. The CDR3 consists of 17 residues. CDR1 is MNHEY and CDR2 is SMNVEV in the germline V gene (reference sequence). CDR3 loop: CASSLSRVREFSETQYF. The CDR3 coding sequence is TGTGCCAGCAGTTTAAGCCGGGTCAGGGAATTTTCGGAGACCCAGTACTTC.

The rearrangement joins TRBV12-5 to TRBJ2-1, with 9 bases matching TRBD1. Germline assignment: CDR1 LGHNT and CDR2 FRNRAP. This CDR3 spans 15 amino acids. J lost 8 bases, V lost 6 bases, and 11 bases had no gene match. The chain's CDR3 is CASGPAGTGYDEQFF. The CDR3 DNA sequence: TGTGCTAGTGGCCCCGCCGGGACAGGGTACGATGAGCAGTTCTTC.

The J gene is TRBJ1-1, the V gene TRBV11-2; no firm D call. Germline CDR1 is SGHAT and CDR2 is FQNNGV. V shed 6 bases and J shed 0 bases, with 14 bases lying between them. There are 15 residues in the CDR3. This CDR3 is CASRVRAGLNTEAFF. CDR3 coding DNA: TGTGCCAGCAGAGTAAGGGCGGGCTTGAACACTGAAGCTTTCTTT.

The genes are TRBV9 and TRBJ2-1, with a possible D match to TRBD2 (6 bases). Trimming shortened V by 3 bases and J by 1 base, and 11 bases separated the two germline ends. This CDR3 is 15 amino acids long. From germline, CDR1 is SGDLS and CDR2 YYNGEE. CDR3 sequence: CASSAGTPSYNEQFF. CDR3 DNA: TGTGCCAGCAGCGCCGGGACTCCATCCTACAATGAGCAGTTCTTC.

A single count supports this clone. The rearrangement uses TRBV9 and TRBJ2-7; 11 nucleotides line up with TRBD1. The CDR3 covers 15 residues. V dropped 0 bases and J dropped 6; count of bases not matched to a gene: 5. Per the germline V gene, CDR1 is SGDLS and CDR2 is YYNGEE. The CDR3 DNA reads TGTGCCAGCAGCGTAGAAGGGACAGGGGGTGTCGAGCAGTACTTC. This codes for CASSVEGTGGVEQYF.

The CDR3 DNA is TGTGCCTGGAGCATGGACAGATCGGATGGGGACATTCAGTACTTC. As protein: CAWSMDRSDGDIQYF. V and J are TRBV30 and TRBJ2-4; maybe TRBD1 (6 bases). Trimming shortened V by 3 bases and J by 8 bases, and 20 bases separated the two germline ends. CDR1 GTSNPN and CDR2 SVGIG come from the germline V gene (reference sequence). The CDR3 spans 15 residues.

The V gene is TRBV13, the J gene TRBJ2-3, with 11 nucleotides matching TRBD2. V shed 6 bases, J shed 1 base, and the junction held 9 bases outside the gene matches. The CDR3 covers 17 residues. Germline V CDR1 and CDR2: PRHDT, FYEKMQ (reference sequence). CDR3 loop: CASSYRSGGARTDTQYF. Written as DNA, the CDR3 is TGTGCCAGCAGTTATCGTAGCGGGGGGGCTCGCACAGATACGCAGTATTTT.

This clone was observed a single time. J is TRBJ1-1 and V is TRBV30; a possible D gene is TRBD1 (6 bases). CDR1 and CDR2 (germline): GTSNPN, SVGIG (reference sequence). The CDR3 sequence is 13 residues long. Trimming took 4 bases from V and 3 from J, leaving 12 bases between them. CDR3 protein: CAWTSQGDTEAFF. Here the CDR3 DNA reads TGTGCCTGGACCTCACAGGGAGACACTGAAGCTTTCTTT.

V and J are TRBV19 and TRBJ1-1, with 9 bases aligning to TRBD1. Germline V gives CDR1 LNHDA, CDR2 SQIVND (reference sequence). The V segment lost 6 bases and the J segment 4 bases; nucleotides outside the gene matches: 9. This CDR3 spans 15 amino acids. The CDR3, as DNA: TGTGCCAGTAGACCCGGGACAGGGAAATTCACTGAAGCTTTCTTT. Its protein is CASRPGTGKFTEAFF.

V is TRBV6-1 and J is TRBJ1-4, with 9 positions matching TRBD1. The J segment lost 5 bases and the V segment lost 6 bases, leaving 7 bases of the junction unmatched. This CDR3 is 15 amino acids long. CDR1 is MNHNS, CDR2 SASEGT, per germline. This CDR3 reads CASRRPGTGNEKLFF. The CDR3 nucleotides are TGTGCCAGCAGGAGACCCGGGACAGGGAATGAAAAACTGTTTTTT.

The V gene is TRBV29-1, the J gene TRBJ2-3; the match to TRBD2 covers 7 bases. The V and J ends lost 1 base and 4 bases, in that order; junction bases with no gene match: 8. This CDR3 spans 15 amino acids. CDR1 is SQVTM, CDR2 ANQGSEA, per germline. For the CDR3, the DNA is TGCAGCGTTGAAGCGGGAGGCCGGGGCGCAGATACGCAGTATTTT. It is translated as CSVEAGGRGADTQYF.

The genes are TRBV9 and TRBJ2-1; D call uncertain. The CDR3 covers 14 residues. V lost 4 bases and J 9 bases, leaving 17 bases between the germline ends. Germline V gives CDR1 SGDLS, CDR2 YYNGEE. This CDR3 reads CASSPRSPRIEQFF. CDR3 nucleotides: TGTGCCAGCAGCCCCCGGAGCCCAAGGATTGAGCAGTTCTTC.